The 31 T cell receptor beta chains in this list originate from one sample, sequenced in a study of cytomegalovirus exposure and HLA in healthy donors. The PCR used 60 Vbeta and 13 Jbeta primers. Method: immunoSEQ multiplex PCR; TCRdb's copy keeps in-frame clones and lacks some. This listing includes 90,000 to 150,000 clones. Material: PBMCs. The receptors shown here come from a man in his late teens or twenties in good health and CMV-seronegative.

The chain is built from TRBV19 and TRBJ1-1, with D perhaps TRBD1 (6 bases). V gave up 7 bases and J gave up 1 base, with 10 bases separating them. Germline-derived CDR1 and CDR2 are LNHDA and SQIVND (reference sequence). The CDR3 has 13 residues. Here the CDR3 DNA reads TGTGCCAGTAAGGGACACTCGAACACTGAAGCTTTCTTT. Its translation: CASKGHSNTEAFF.

The V gene is TRBV15, the J gene TRBJ1-1; D might be TRBD1 (5 bases). In germline, CDR1 is LNHNV, CDR2 YYDKDF (reference sequence). The CDR3 runs 14 residues. Trimming stripped 7 bases from V and 0 bases from J, with 12 bases between. DNA for the CDR3: TGTGCCACCAATTCCGGGGGACTGAACACTGAAGCTTTCTTT. Its protein product is CATNSGGLNTEAFF.

The rearrangement links TRBV13 to TRBJ2-7, with 11 bases fitting TRBD2. With V trimmed by 4 bases and J by 8 bases, 13 bases remained unmatched. The germline V gene has CDR1 PRHDT and CDR2 FYEKMQ (reference sequence). There are 16 residues in the CDR3. As DNA, the CDR3 is TGTGCCAGCAGCTCGACTAGCGGGACTATAATTTACAAGCAGTACTTC. This encodes CASSSTSGTIIYKQYF.

The rearrangement uses TRBV10-3 and TRBJ1-4; 9 bases map to TRBD1. Per the germline V gene, CDR1 is ENHRY and CDR2 is SYGVKD. Germline trimming cut 4 bases from V and 7 bases from J; bases unmatched to any gene: 4. The length of the CDR3 is 14 residues. In nucleotides, the CDR3 is TGTGCCATCAGTGGGGACAGGGAATTTGAAAAACTGTTTTTT. This sequence encodes CAISGDREFEKLFF.

This chain uses TRBV28 with TRBJ2-1; 8 bases agree with TRBD1. The germline V gene has CDR1 MDHEN and CDR2 SYDVKM. Trimming cost V 6 bases and J 5 bases; bases outside gene matches: 9. The length of the CDR3 is 15 residues. The CDR3 region is CASRLQGGGDNEQFF. Here the CDR3 DNA reads TGTGCCAGCAGGTTACAGGGGGGAGGTGACAATGAGCAGTTCTTC.

The chain couples TRBV13 to TRBJ1-3; a possible D gene is TRBD1 (5 bases). Trimming removed 5 bases from V and 2 bases from J, with 16 bases in between. The CDR3 spans 16 residues. In germline, CDR1 is PRHDT, CDR2 FYEKMQ (reference sequence). This chain's CDR3 is CASSTGLRRAGNTIYF. The CDR3 nucleotides are TGTGCCAGCAGCACGGGACTCAGACGAGCTGGAAACACCATATATTTT.

The chain couples TRBV27 to TRBJ1-2; 8 bases line up with TRBD1. The CDR3 spans 16 residues. Germline loops: CDR1 MNHEY, CDR2 SMNVEV (reference sequence). The trim removed 6 bases at V and 5 bases at J, leaving 14 bases unmatched. The CDR3 DNA is TGTGCCAGCAGCTCCGCCTCTCAGGGGGCTGGGTATGGCTACACCTTC. It yields the protein CASSSASQGAGYGYTF.

The chain links TRBV9 to TRBJ2-5; TRBD2 aligns across 8 bases. The DNA matches TRBJ2-7 better at its end, which makes the J call doubtful. The germline V gene has CDR1 SGDLS and CDR2 YYNGEE. The CDR3 loop spans 16 amino acids. The CDR3: CASSVDGGAFDYEQYF. CDR3 sequence (DNA): TGTGCCAGCAGCGTAGACGGGGGGGCCTTTGACTACGAGCAGTACTTC.

The chain combines TRBV18 with TRBJ1-1; 9 bases fit TRBD1. Looked up from germline, CDR1 is KGHSH and CDR2 is LQKENI. J was trimmed by 4 bases and V by 6 bases; bases with no gene match: 6. The CDR3 length is 14 residues. The CDR3 region is CASSYRDRVTEAFF. The CDR3 DNA reads TGTGCCAGCTCCTACCGGGACAGGGTCACTGAAGCTTTCTTT.

The chain links TRBV5-1 to TRBJ1-1; D is unclear. The CDR3 runs to 13 residues. Germline V gene sequence: CDR1 SGHRS, CDR2 YFSETQ. With 2 bases removed from V and 0 bases from J, the gap between germline ends came to 5 bases. This chain's CDR3 is CASSFRVNTEAFF. Here the CDR3 DNA reads TGCGCCAGCAGCTTCCGGGTGAACACTGAAGCTTTCTTT.

The chain links TRBV10-3 to TRBJ2-7; D is perhaps TRBD2 (5 bases). This CDR3 contains 15 residues. Per the germline V gene, CDR1 is ENHRY and CDR2 is SYGVKD. Trimming shortened V by 6 bases and J by 0 bases, and 15 bases separated the two germline ends. Written as DNA, the CDR3 is TGTGCCATCAGACTCGGACTTTCTAGCTCCTACGAGCAGTACTTC. Translating it yields CAIRLGLSSSYEQYF.

This rearrangement joins TRBV6-6 to TRBJ2-3; tentative D call: TRBD2 (5 bases). With 7 bases removed from V and 6 bases from J, the gap between germline ends came to 14 bases. From germline, CDR1 is MNHNY and CDR2 SVGAGI (reference sequence). The CDR3 sequence is 13 residues long. The CDR3 loop is CASKSGMRDTQYF. DNA for the CDR3: TGTGCCAGCAAATCCGGGATGAGGGATACGCAGTATTTT.

The chain links TRBV6-6 to TRBJ2-1; 7 bases match TRBD1. The CDR3 runs 14 residues. The ends lost 5 bases at V and 0 bases at J; junction bases unmatched: 1. Germline CDR1 is MNHNY and CDR2 is SVGAGI (reference sequence). The CDR3 reads CASSRQGSYNEQFF. The CDR3 DNA is TGTGCCAGCAGTCGACAGGGCTCCTACAATGAGCAGTTCTTC.

This chain links TRBV6-1 with TRBJ1-2, with D possibly TRBD1 on 5 matching bases. The CDR3 runs 15 residues. The V end lost 3 bases, the J end lost 0 bases, and 11 bases lay between the germline ends. Germline CDR1 and CDR2: MNHNS and SASEGT. Here the CDR3 reads CASSDSGTSNYGYTF. The CDR3 DNA is TGTGCCAGCAGTGATAGTGGGACTTCTAACTATGGCTACACCTTC.

The chain employs TRBV2 and TRBJ1-2; D gene unclear. This CDR3 region has 12 residues. Germline V gene data show CDR1 as SNHLY and CDR2 as FYNNEI. V lost 6 bases to trimming and J lost 0 bases, with 5 bases between them. The CDR3 coding sequence is TGTGCCAGCAGCCAGACTAACTATGGCTACACCTTC. Amino acid sequence: CASSQTNYGYTF.

The V and J genes are TRBV7-9 and TRBJ1-1; the D gene is possibly TRBD1 (6 bases). The germline CDR1 and CDR2 sequences are SEHNR and FQNEAQ (reference sequence). Trimming left V 4 bases short and J 2 bases short, with 14 bases between. The CDR3 is 15 amino acids. The CDR3 protein is CASSSSGTHNTEAFF. For the CDR3, the DNA is TGTGCCAGCAGCTCCTCCGGGACACACAACACTGAAGCTTTCTTT.

The chain employs TRBV28 and TRBJ2-2; the D is unclear. The length of the CDR3 is 13 residues. Germline V gene lookup returns CDR1 MDHEN and CDR2 SYDVKM. The germline V and J ends were trimmed by 5 bases and 0 bases, with 4 bases remaining between them. The CDR3 DNA reads TGTGCCAGCAGTCTTACGAACACCGGGGAGCTGTTTTTT. It specifies CASSLTNTGELFF.

This chain uses TRBV11-2 with TRBJ2-1; 11 bases fit TRBD2. The ends lost 1 base at V and 6 bases at J; junction bases unmatched: 5. CDR1 and CDR2 (germline): SGHAT, FQNNGV. This CDR3 is built from 16 residues. For the CDR3, the DNA is TGTGCCAGCAGCTTAGGGGCCACTAGCGGGGGCAATGAGCAGTTCTTC. Residues: CASSLGATSGGNEQFF.

The V and J genes are TRBV4-1 and TRBJ2-3; 9 bases agree with TRBD2. The CDR3 is made up of 21 amino acids. Germline V gives CDR1 MGHRA, CDR2 YSYEKL. V lost 1 base to trimming and J lost 3 bases; unmatched junction nucleotides: 20. CDR3 sequence reads: CASSQVRKLAGPREGTDTQYF. CDR3 DNA: TGCGCCAGCAGCCAAGTGAGAAAACTAGCGGGCCCCCGAGAAGGGACAGATACGCAGTATTTT.

This sequence joins TRBV20-1 and TRBJ1-1, with unresolved D. Germline V gene sequence: CDR1 DFQATT, CDR2 SNEGSKA (reference sequence). Trimming removed 6 bases from V and 1 base from J, with 6 bases in between. The CDR3 length is 11 residues. The CDR3 nucleotides are TGCAGTGCGGTACAGAACACTGAAGCTTTCTTT. Amino acid sequence: CSAVQNTEAFF.

The chain employs TRBV28 and TRBJ2-7, with D possibly TRBD2 on 5 matching bases. Trimming removed 2 bases at V and 2 bases at J, with 10 bases between. CDR1 MDHEN and CDR2 SYDVKM come from the germline V gene. This CDR3 spans 14 amino acids. The CDR3, as DNA: TGTGCCAGCAGTTTAAGAGGGAGCACCTACGAGCAGTACTTC. It codes for CASSLRGSTYEQYF.

The V gene is TRBV11-2, the J gene TRBJ2-1; TRBD2 agrees at 13 bases. The CDR3 consists of 16 residues. V shed 1 base, J shed 9 bases, and the junction held 6 bases outside the gene matches. CDR1 is SGHAT and CDR2 is FQNNGV in the germline V gene. CDR3 bases: TGTGCCAGCAGCTTAGTCTTCGGACTAGCGGGAGTTGAGCAGTTCTTC. As protein: CASSLVFGLAGVEQFF.

The chain is built from TRBV12-5 and TRBJ2-1; D gene unclear. With 1 base removed from V and 3 bases from J, the gap between germline ends came to 4 bases. In germline, CDR1 is LGHNT, CDR2 FRNRAP. The CDR3 runs to 13 residues. The CDR3 DNA is TGTGCTAGTGGTTTGGACAGCTACAATGAGCAGTTCTTC. Its translation: CASGLDSYNEQFF.

V usage is TRBV5-1 and J usage is TRBJ2-3, with 7 nucleotides matching TRBD2. The V gene's germline CDR1 is SGHRS and CDR2 YFSETQ. The V and J ends lost 4 bases and 4 bases, in that order; junction bases with no gene match: 15. The CDR3 is made up of 17 amino acids. The CDR3, as DNA: TGCGCCAGCAGCCGAAGGGAGGGAGCGGTGATGCCAGATACGCAGTATTTT. This sequence encodes CASSRREGAVMPDTQYF.

The J gene is TRBJ1-1, the V gene TRBV2; D is undetermined. CDR3 length: 14 amino acids. CDR1 and CDR2 from the germline V gene are SNHLY and FYNNEI. V was trimmed by 3 bases and J by 3 bases, leaving 11 bases between them. CDR3 in DNA: TGTGCCAGCAGTGACGGAGCACTGCACACTGAAGCTTTCTTT. Residues: CASSDGALHTEAFF.

In DNA form, the CDR3 reads TGTGCCAGCAGCTCCCCCAGCGGGATCTCCAATGAGCAGTTCTTC. It translates to CASSSPSGISNEQFF. The chain links TRBV6-5 to TRBJ2-1; 7 bases fit TRBD2. V lost 6 bases to trimming and J lost 6 bases; unmatched junction nucleotides: 11. CDR3 length equals 15 residues. Looked up from germline, CDR1 is MNHEY and CDR2 is SVGAGI.

The chain combines TRBV6-5 with TRBJ1-5; 7 bases agree with TRBD1. Per germline, CDR1 MNHEY and CDR2 SVGAGI. V gave up 5 bases and J gave up 7 bases; unmatched junction bases: 11. The CDR3 is 15 amino acids. DNA for the CDR3: TGTGCCAGCAGTCTTACCGACAGGGCGGGACAGCCCCAGCATTTT. Translation: CASSLTDRAGQPQHF.

This chain uses TRBV18 with TRBJ2-7; D ambiguous. Per germline, CDR1 KGHSH and CDR2 LQKENI. This CDR3 has 14 amino acids. Trimming removed 2 bases from V and 0 bases from J, with 8 bases in between. CDR3 sequence (DNA): TGTGCCAGCTCACCAGGGCAAAGCTCCTACGAGCAGTACTTC. Translating it yields CASSPGQSSYEQYF.

J is TRBJ1-2 and V is TRBV18, with D tentatively TRBD1 (6 bases). V lost 0 bases and J 4 bases, leaving 9 bases between the germline ends. Germline V gives CDR1 KGHSH, CDR2 LQKENI. The CDR3 spans 14 residues. CDR3 DNA: TGTGCCAGCTCACCACCCCAGGGGATCTATGGCTACACCTTC. As protein: CASSPPQGIYGYTF.

V gene TRBV5-4 combines with J gene TRBJ2-5; no clear D. Germline CDR1 SGHNT, CDR2 YYREEE (reference sequence). This CDR3 comprises 13 residues. The ends were cut back, 0 bases at V and 5 bases at J, with 8 bases in the middle. The chain's CDR3 is CASSLGAWETQYF. CDR3 DNA: TGTGCCAGCAGCTTGGGGGCTTGGGAGACCCAGTACTTC.

The V and J genes are TRBV6-1 and TRBJ2-5, with 11 positions matching TRBD2. The CDR3 runs to 13 residues. J lost 5 bases, V lost 6 bases, and 2 bases had no gene match. The V gene's germline CDR1 is MNHNS and CDR2 SASEGT. The DNA for the CDR3 is TGTGCCAGCAGAACTAGCGGGAGCGAGACCCAGTACTTC. This gives the protein CASRTSGSETQYF.